Below are 10 T cell receptor beta chains sequenced from a single sample in a study of cytomegalovirus exposure and HLA in healthy donors. The PCR used 60 Vbeta and 13 Jbeta primers. Sequenced by immunoSEQ multiplex PCR; TCRdb stores in-frame clones only, minus some. The sample comprises 120,000 or so clones, approximately 80% of which are singletons, and about 1.7% rests with the top ten. The sequenced material came from PBMCs. These receptors were taken from a man aged 18 to 35 in good health and CMV-seronegative.

This clone came up once. Given the absence of the conserved phenylalanine or tryptophan at the CDR3 end, a read error is likely. The chain carries TRBV27 and TRBJ1-2; tentatively, D is TRBD1 (6 bases). V lost 8 bases and J lost 2, with 21 bases in between. This CDR3 has 16 residues. Looked up from germline, CDR1 is MNHEY and CDR2 is SMNVEV (reference sequence). CDR3 sequence reads: CASGHQGTQKNYGYTV. CDR3 coding DNA: TGTGCCAGCGGCCATCAGGGGACACAGAAAAACTATGGCTACACCGTC.

CDR3 bases: TGTGCCAGCAGTACGGGGACTGGGAACACTGAAGCTTTCTTT. Amino acids: CASSTGTGNTEAFF. This sequence joins TRBV6-5 and TRBJ1-1; TRBD1 is a possible D gene (5 bases). The length of the CDR3 is 14 residues. V was cut by 5 bases and J by 1 base, with 11 bases left in between. From germline, CDR1 is MNHEY and CDR2 SVGAGI.

This chain connects TRBV2 to TRBJ1-5; 7 positions agree with TRBD1. The CDR3 sequence is 16 residues long. From germline, CDR1 is SNHLY and CDR2 FYNNEI. V lost 7 bases and J lost 2; bases outside the gene matches: 11. CDR3 DNA: TGTGCCAGCACTAGAAGGGGGCAGCAAGGCAATCAGCCCCAGCATTTT. Translating it yields CASTRRGQQGNQPQHF.

The DNA of the CDR3 is TGTGCCTGGATCGAAAGCGTCCACACCTTC. This sequence encodes CAWIESVHTF. The V call is TRBV30, the J call TRBJ1-2; D call uncertain. Germline values: CDR1 GTSNPN, CDR2 SVGIG (reference sequence). The CDR3 totals 10 residues. V lost 4 bases, J lost 12 bases, and 12 bases lay in between. Using reference TRBV30 and TRBJ1-2 for the parts outside the CDR3, the full variable domain is SQTIHQWPATLVQPVGSPLSLECTVEGTSNPNLYWYRQAAGRGLQLLFYSVGIGQISSEVPQNLSASRPQDRQFILSSKKLLLSDSGFYLCAWIESVHTFGSGTRLTVV.

The J gene is TRBJ2-7, the V gene TRBV15; 7 positions agree with TRBD1. V shed 0 bases, J shed 7 bases, and the junction held 3 bases outside the gene matches. Germline V CDR1 and CDR2: LNHNV, YYDKDF (reference sequence). The CDR3 spans 13 residues. The CDR3 nucleotides read TGTGCCACCAGCAGAGATACAGGGGAAGAGCAGTACTTC. This gives the protein CATSRDTGEEQYF.

CDR3 in amino acids: CASSFTGHGTEAFF. Here the CDR3 DNA reads TGTGCCAGCAGCTTCACAGGCCACGGCACTGAAGCTTTCTTT. The chain couples TRBV7-2 to TRBJ1-1, with D maybe TRBD1 (5 bases). V dropped 3 bases and J dropped 4 bases, with 12 bases sitting between them. CDR1 and CDR2 from the germline V gene are SGHTA and FQGNSA. This CDR3 spans 14 amino acids.

This clone appeared once. This rearrangement joins TRBV10-3 to TRBJ2-3; 8 positions agree with TRBD2. Germline CDR1 and CDR2: ENHRY and SYGVKD. Unmatched junction bases numbered 2, after V lost 3 bases and J lost 3 bases. The CDR3 spans 14 residues. In DNA, the CDR3 is TGTGCCATCAGTGACAGCGGGGGTACAGATACGCAGTATTTT. Translated: CAISDSGGTDTQYF.

The genes are TRBV21-1 and TRBJ2-3; the DNA was not compared with TRBD2, the D call given in the table. TRBV21-1 is a documented pseudogene. The CDR3 contains 17 residues. CDR3 region: CASSKVGLAGRTDTQYF. The CDR3 DNA reads TGTGCCAGCAGCAAAGTGGGACTAGCGGGTCGCACAGATACGCAGTATTTT.

The chain employs TRBV14 and TRBJ1-1; D may be TRBD1 (6 bases). The V gene's germline CDR1 is SGHDN and CDR2 FVKESK. V was pared by 3 bases and J by 5 bases, with 13 bases between. The CDR3 loop spans 14 amino acids. The CDR3 loop reads CASSHLGQPTEAFF. In DNA, the CDR3 is TGTGCCAGCAGCCATTTAGGACAGCCAACTGAAGCTTTCTTT.

The V gene is TRBV2, the J gene TRBJ2-7; no firm D call. This CDR3 is built from 11 residues. V lost 5 bases, J lost 4 bases, and 6 bases lay in between. CDR1 and CDR2 from the germline V gene are SNHLY and FYNNEI. The CDR3 nucleotides are TGTGCCAGCAGTTTGACATACGAGCAGTACTTC. Protein sequence: CASSLTYEQYF.